This T cell receptor beta chain came from a study of glioma-infiltrating T cells. Ten or more counts support this clonotype. Its antigen remains unidentified. CDR1 SQVTM and CDR2 ANQGSEA come from the germline V gene. Trimming removed 2 bases from V and 4 bases from J, with 8 bases in between. This CDR3 has 12 residues. Using RNA template, CDR3s of TCR alpha and beta were amplified with iRepertoire arm-PCR. TCRdb used MiXCR to reprocess the multiplex PCR reads, holding one entry per CDR3 protein. The sample holds about 89,000 distinct CDR3 sequences; 23% are singletons and the top ten take roughly 7%. Overall study findings and caveats: Gliomas, especially low-grade, showed above-expected tissue-blood divergence; non-neoplastic patients showed below.

Material for sequencing was glioma tissue, nonneoplastic brain tissue, or PBMCs (not recorded which). The V call is TRBV29-1, the J call TRBJ1-1, with D possibly matching TRBD1 (6 bases). The sequence came from a human donor with low-grade glioma or glioblastoma, undergoing nonglioma brain surgery, or in good health (not recorded which). The CDR3 loop reads CSVEQGTTEAFF. The CDR3 bases are TGCAGCGTTGAACAGGGGACCACTGAAGCTTTCTTT.